Below, 6 T cell receptor beta chains from the same sample are listed, as sequenced in a study of CD8+ T cells in alopecia areata. Sequencing relied on a cDNA template that was reverse transcribed from extracted RNA. Sequencing used immunoSEQ multiplex PCR; TCRdb keeps in-frame clones, though not all of them. The sample includes 140,000 to 150,000 clones, 51% of them seen just once. This specimen consisted of CD4+ T cells sorted from blood, obtained at week 0. The receptors stem from a human donor with alopecia areata.

The V gene is TRBV29-1, the J gene TRBJ2-6, with D hard to call. The CDR3 is 13 residues long. Per germline, CDR1 SQVTM and CDR2 ANQGSEA. V lost 1 base to trimming and J lost 2 bases, with 3 bases between them. This CDR3 is CSVEGAGANVLTF. The CDR3 DNA follows: TGCAGCGTTGAAGGGGCTGGGGCCAACGTCCTGACTTTC.

V usage is TRBV29-1 and J usage is TRBJ2-1; 11 bases are shared with TRBD2. The CDR3 length is 15 residues. With V trimmed by 3 bases and J by 3 bases, 4 bases remained unmatched. Looked up from germline, CDR1 is SQVTM and CDR2 is ANQGSEA. The CDR3, as DNA: TGCAGCGTTGACCCCGGGACTAGCGGCTACAATGAGCAGTTCTTC. It specifies CSVDPGTSGYNEQFF.

This clone showed up just a few times. V and J are TRBV7-2 and TRBJ2-5; weak D call: TRBD1 (6 bases). This CDR3 comprises 14 residues. The germline V gene has CDR1 SGHTA and CDR2 FQGNSA. The V end was cut by 3 bases, the J end by 5 bases, with 13 bases between. CDR3: CASSFNREGETQYF. The CDR3, as DNA: TGTGCCAGCAGCTTTAACAGGGAAGGGGAGACCCAGTACTTC. Full variable domain (remainder filled in from reference TRBV7-2 and TRBJ2-5): GAGVSQSPSNKVTEKGKDVELRCDPISGHTALYWYRQSLGQGLEFLIYFQGNSAPDKSGLPSDRFSAERTGGSVSTLTIQRTQQEDSAVYLCASSFNREGETQYFGPGTRLLVL.

In its sample, this clone was seen a few times. This chain links TRBV25-1 with TRBJ2-1; TRBD2 aligns across 9 bases. V dropped 5 bases and J dropped 8; count of bases not matched to a gene: 10. The germline CDR1 and CDR2 sequences are MGHDK and SYGVNS. The CDR3 is 15 residues long. The CDR3 is CASSSAGGPVYEQFF. The DNA of the CDR3 is TGTGCCAGCAGTTCCGCGGGAGGGCCTGTATATGAGCAGTTCTTC.

Points on this clone: This CDR3 is also generated by other DNA sequences in the sample. The chain combines TRBV29-1 with TRBJ2-5, with 10 bases fitting TRBD2. This CDR3 contains 14 residues. Germline V gene sequence: CDR1 SQVTM, CDR2 ANQGSEA. V was pared by 7 bases and J by 4 bases, with 9 bases of the junction left unmatched. In DNA, the CDR3 is TGCAGCGCCCTGAGGCTAGCGGGAGTAGAGACCCAGTACTTC. The encoded protein is CSALRLAGVETQYF.

This clone came up a few times. The gene calls are TRBV30 and TRBJ1-1; a weak D match, TRBD1 (5 bases). The germline V and J ends were trimmed by 4 bases and 4 bases, with 13 bases remaining between them. The CDR3 consists of 13 residues. CDR1 and CDR2 from the germline V gene are GTSNPN and SVGIG (reference sequence). The CDR3 is CAWTEGISTEAFF. The DNA of the CDR3 is TGTGCCTGGACAGAGGGGATCAGCACTGAAGCTTTCTTT. The entire variable domain, with the rest obtained from reference TRBV30 and TRBJ1-1, is as follows: SQTIHQWPATLVQPVGSPLSLECTVEGTSNPNLYWYRQAAGRGLQLLFYSVGIGQISSEVPQNLSASRPQDRQFILSSKKLLLSDSGFYLCAWTEGISTEAFFGQGTRLTVV.